A selection of T cell receptor beta chains follows, all from one sample in a study of identical twins. Via MiXCR, TCRdb re-called the 5' RACE reads, giving one row per CDR3 protein. The sample comprises roughly 690,000 distinct CDR3 sequences, roughly 6% of which are singletons, and under 2% rests with the top ten. The sequenced sample consisted of naive T cells sorted from blood. These receptors were collected from a man aged 18 to 29 in good health. Both conserved end residues are trimmed from each CDR3.

v_gene: TRBV4-2; CDR3aa: ASSQNRGLVTEAF
v_gene: TRBV12-3/TRBV12-4; CDR3aa: ASRDRGSHEQF
v_gene: TRBV7-7; CDR3aa: ASSPDPGTTPETQY
v_gene: TRBV2; CDR3aa: ASTSFNGDNQPQH
v_gene: TRBV27; CDR3aa: ASRLFGETQY
v_gene: TRBV29-1; CDR3aa: SVRRFTGGDSYEQY
v_gene: TRBV28; CDR3aa: ASSLWMGQGARDSPLH
v_gene: TRBV6-1; CDR3aa: ASSPGTSGENYNEQF
v_gene: TRBV7-8; CDR3aa: ASSHSGLRKNTQY
v_gene: TRBV7-6; CDR3aa: ASSFSLPTSGGGENQY
v_gene: TRBV5-5; CDR3aa: ASSRYDIPST
v_gene: TRBV3-1; CDR3aa: ASSQDFRETNEKLF
v_gene: TRBV11-1; CDR3aa: ASSLGLAGGTGYNEQF
v_gene: TRBV7-8; CDR3aa: ASSPHGPSTDTQY
v_gene: TRBV7-8; CDR3aa: ASSQDPPWEQY
v_gene: TRBV12-3/TRBV12-4; CDR3aa: ASGSGYGYT
v_gene: TRBV2; CDR3aa: ASSDSTANTGELF
v_gene: TRBV11-2; CDR3aa: ASSSIYNEQF